The 20 T cell receptor beta chains below all came from one sample that was sequenced in a study of CD8 T cells in Susac syndrome. RNA totalling roughly 0.5 to 1 ug underwent reverse transcription with random hexamers. A single record per CDR3 protein comes from TCRdb applying MiXCR to the immunoSEQ multiplex PCR reads. In the table there are roughly 120,000 distinct CDR3 sequences, around 94% of which are singletons. The source material was CD4+ T cells from PBMCs. The receptors come from a human donor with multiple sclerosis.

In DNA, the CDR3 is TGCAGTGCTAGGAAGACAGTGTACCAAGAGACCCAGTACTTC. It codes for CSARKTVYQETQYF. The V call is TRBV20-1, the J call TRBJ2-5, with D possibly TRBD1 on 5 matching bases. Per germline, CDR1 DFQATT and CDR2 SNEGSKA (reference sequence). Trimming shortened V by 3 bases and J by 0 bases, and 11 bases separated the two germline ends. The CDR3 totals 14 residues.

The chain employs TRBV5-1 and TRBJ2-7; 13 bases align to TRBD2. The CDR3 sequence is 15 residues long. J gave up 7 bases and V 4 bases, and 8 bases lay outside the gene matches. The germline gives CDR1 SGHRS, CDR2 YFSETQ. Here the CDR3 reads CASSPPTSGRGEQYF. DNA of the CDR3: TGCGCCAGCAGCCCACCCACTAGCGGGAGGGGAGAGCAGTACTTC.

The chain recombines TRBV18 with TRBJ2-7; tentative D call: TRBD2 (5 bases). This CDR3 is built from 14 residues. Germline CDR1 KGHSH, CDR2 LQKENI. Trimming removed 2 bases from V and 6 bases from J, with 14 bases in between. CDR3 sequence reads: CASSPMGVPSEQYF. As DNA, the CDR3 is TGTGCCAGCTCACCAATGGGAGTACCTTCCGAGCAGTACTTC.

The chain links TRBV10-3 to TRBJ2-7; D is undetermined. Germline V gives CDR1 ENHRY, CDR2 SYGVKD. The V end lost 6 bases, the J end lost 0 bases, and 3 bases lay between the germline ends. This CDR3 has 11 residues. Written as DNA, the CDR3 is TGTGCCATCAGGGGCTCCTACGAGCAGTACTTC. Translated: CAIRGSYEQYF.

V is TRBV12-3 or TRBV12-4 and J is TRBJ2-5; either TRBD1 or TRBD2 may fit D (5 bases each). The V end lost 1 base, the J end lost 6 bases, and 9 bases lay between the germline ends. The CDR3 is 13 amino acids. The CDR3 protein is CASSLVQGQTQYF. DNA for the CDR3: TGTGCCAGCAGTTTAGTCCAGGGACAGACCCAGTACTTC.

CDR3 in DNA: TGCGCCAGCAGAATGGGACAGCAAGAGACCCAGTACTTC. It translates to CASRMGQQETQYF. The chain recombines TRBV5-1 with TRBJ2-5, with 7 bases lining up with TRBD1. The CDR3 runs 13 residues. Trimming took 5 bases from V and 2 from J; bases not matched to a gene: 3. Germline V gives CDR1 SGHRS, CDR2 YFSETQ.

The chain has TRBV7-2 and TRBJ2-7; tentatively, D is TRBD1 (5 bases). The CDR3 length is 15 residues. The germline CDR1 and CDR2 sequences are SGHTA and FQGNSA. V was clipped by 2 bases and J by 2 bases, with 13 bases between them. CDR3 DNA: TGTGCCAGCAGCTTACAGGACCAGGGCCCCTACGAGCAGTACTTC. This translates into CASSLQDQGPYEQYF.

The chain couples TRBV6-5 to TRBJ2-4, with TRBD1 matching over 9 bases. The germline V gene has CDR1 MNHEY and CDR2 SVGAGI. The CDR3 extends over 18 amino acids. With V trimmed by 4 bases and J by 3 bases, 13 bases remained unmatched. The CDR3 DNA is TGTGCCAGCAGTTCGGAGCGAATGACAGGGGGAAGCAAAAACATTCAGTACTTC. This gives the protein CASSSERMTGGSKNIQYF.

The chain joins TRBV27 to TRBJ1-1, with 7 bases aligning to TRBD1. The V and J ends lost 6 bases and 10 bases, in that order; junction bases with no gene match: 11. CDR3 size: 13 residues. Looked up from germline, CDR1 is MNHEY and CDR2 is SMNVEV (reference sequence). CDR3 protein: CASSWEGGRGAFF. The CDR3, as DNA: TGTGCCAGCAGCTGGGAAGGGGGCCGAGGAGCTTTCTTT.

The V call is TRBV6-5, the J call TRBJ1-1, with no clear D. Trimming removed 6 bases at V and 5 bases at J, with 13 bases between. The CDR3 has 13 amino acids. CDR1 and CDR2 (germline): MNHEY, SVGAGI. The CDR3 DNA sequence: TGTGCCAGCAGGCCCTCCGGAGTTACTGAAGCTTTCTTT. Its translation is CASRPSGVTEAFF.

The V and J genes are TRBV28 and TRBJ1-2; D is uncertain. Trimming removed 6 bases from V and 5 bases from J, with 16 bases in between. The CDR3 is 14 residues long. The germline V gene has CDR1 MDHEN and CDR2 SYDVKM. DNA of the CDR3: TGTGCCAGCAGCCGGACCGGGATTACTTATGGCTACACCTTC. Protein: CASSRTGITYGYTF.

The chain links TRBV7-6 to TRBJ2-3; 8 nucleotides align to TRBD1. The CDR3 runs 16 residues. V shed 5 bases and J 0 bases; nucleotides not matched to a gene: 7. CDR1 is SGHVS, CDR2 FNYEAQ, per germline. CDR3 nucleotide sequence: TGTGCCAGCAGCCCGACAGGGGTTACTAGCACAGATACGCAGTATTTT. Protein sequence: CASSPTGVTSTDTQYF.

V is TRBV7-9 and J is TRBJ2-3; 13 nucleotides match TRBD2. Germline-derived CDR1 and CDR2 are SEHNR and FQNEAQ (reference sequence). With 0 bases clipped from V and 4 bases from J, the junction kept 10 bases outside the gene matches. This CDR3 is built from 19 residues. The chain's CDR3 is CASSLAPGTSGMVADTQYF. The CDR3 DNA reads as TGTGCCAGCAGCTTAGCGCCAGGGACTAGCGGGATGGTCGCAGATACGCAGTATTTT.

This clonotype was found once. This chain uses TRBV12-3 or TRBV12-4 with TRBJ1-1, with 7 nucleotides matching TRBD1. Losses at the gene ends were 4 bases for V and 1 base for J; bases not matched to a gene: 9. There are 16 residues in the CDR3. CDR3 loop: CASSSRQGVTNTEAFF. Written as DNA, the CDR3 is TGTGCCAGCAGTTCAAGACAGGGAGTAACGAACACTGAAGCTTTCTTT.

The chain combines TRBV6-5 with TRBJ2-7; tentatively, D is TRBD1 or TRBD2 (6 bases each). The CDR3 sequence is 15 residues long. CDR1 is MNHEY, CDR2 SVGAGI, per germline. The V gene lost 4 bases and the J gene lost 5 bases, with 18 bases spanning the gap. The CDR3 protein is CASSSLGASAHEQYF. CDR3 nucleotide sequence: TGTGCCAGCAGTTCCTTGGGGGCTAGCGCCCACGAGCAGTACTTC.

The chain is built from TRBV5-4 and TRBJ2-7; tentative D call: TRBD1 (5 bases). CDR1 is SGHNT and CDR2 is YYREEE in the germline V gene (reference sequence). This CDR3 is 14 amino acids long. The V and J ends lost 2 bases and 3 bases respectively, with 12 bases between them. The CDR3 DNA follows: TGTGCCAGCAGCTTAGATCTACAGGTCTACGAGCAGTACTTC. Its protein product is CASSLDLQVYEQYF.

The chain recombines TRBV5-1 with TRBJ2-7, with D possibly being TRBD1 (6 bases). The CDR3 runs to 15 residues. The germline V gene has CDR1 SGHRS and CDR2 YFSETQ. Trimming shortened V by 5 bases and J by 5 bases, and 20 bases separated the two germline ends. The CDR3 region has the DNA TGCGCCAGCAGATCTACTGGACAGCGCAGGCACGAGCAGTACTTC. It codes for CASRSTGQRRHEQYF. Using reference TRBV5-1 and TRBJ2-7 for the parts outside the CDR3, the full variable domain is KAGVTQTPRYLIKTRGQQVTLSCSPISGHRSVSWYQQTPGQGLQFLFEYFSETQRNKGNFPGRFSGRQFSNSRSEMNVSTLELGDSALYLCASRSTGQRRHEQYFGPGTRLTVT.

The gene calls are TRBV19 and TRBJ1-5; possibly TRBD1 for D (5 bases). The V gene lost 5 bases and the J gene lost 0 bases, with 23 bases spanning the gap. CDR1 and CDR2 (germline): LNHDA, SQIVND (reference sequence). The CDR3 totals 19 residues. CDR3 in DNA: TGTGCCAGTAGTCCCCTCCGTGGCAGGGACTCTTATAGCAATCAGCCCCAGCATTTT. As protein: CASSPLRGRDSYSNQPQHF.

The chain recombines TRBV11-2 with TRBJ2-7, with unresolved D. V was shortened by 1 base and J by 1 base, with 8 bases between the two germline ends. The V gene's germline CDR1 is SGHAT and CDR2 FQNNGV. CDR3 length: 14 residues. The CDR3 DNA is TGTGCCAGCAGCTTAGGTTCGACATCCTACGAGCAGTACTTC. This sequence encodes CASSLGSTSYEQYF.

V is TRBV3-1 and J is TRBJ1-2; weak D call: TRBD1 (6 bases). Per germline, CDR1 LGHDT and CDR2 YNNKEL (reference sequence). There are 12 residues in the CDR3. Trimming removed 4 bases from V and 8 bases from J, with 11 bases in between. CDR3 residues: CASSPGGRGYTF. The DNA for the CDR3 is TGTGCCAGCAGCCCTGGGGGGCGAGGCTACACCTTC.